These 14 T cell receptor beta chains came from one sample sequenced in a study of regulatory T cells in long-lasting Graves disease. Arm-PCR of CDR3 regions and iRepertoire HTBI primers were used to build TCR beta libraries. TCRdb analysed the multiplex PCR reads with MiXCR anew, one entry per CDR3 protein. The repertoire holds about 560,000 distinct CDR3 sequences, with roughly 16% as singletons. As to time point: newly diagnosed GD, antithyroid drugs for less than 3 months. The TCR library used RNA extracted from PBMCs. The same data also contributed to another study, on T cells in Graves' hyperthyroidism and ophthalmopathy.

Sequencing was performed on peripheral blood mononuclear cells (PBMCs), taken at new diagnosis, from a patient treated with antithyroid drugs. These receptors all stem from a man aged 18 to 30 with Graves disease.

In this sample, this clonotype turned up many times. The chain is built from TRBV10-3 and TRBJ1-1; D gene unclear. The length of the CDR3 is 12 residues. V lost 3 bases and J 3 bases, leaving 5 bases between the germline ends. Germline V CDR1 and CDR2: ENHRY, SYGVKD. As DNA, the CDR3 is TGTGCCATCAGTGAAGGCGACACTGAAGCTTTCTTT. This encodes CAISEGDTEAFF.

At least ten counts were recorded for this clonotype. The chain links TRBV6-1 to TRBJ1-5; D unresolved. The CDR3 covers 13 residues. From germline, CDR1 is MNHNS and CDR2 SASEGT. Trimming stripped 4 bases from V and 7 bases from J, with 11 bases between. The CDR3 DNA is TGTGCCAGCAGTGGGCTGGGGATCCAGCCCCAGCATTTT. The encoded protein is CASSGLGIQPQHF.

This clonotype has only a few counts. A much bigger clone sits one base away, suggesting this may be a read error. V usage is TRBV12-3 or TRBV12-4 and J usage is TRBJ2-1, with D perhaps TRBD2 (5 bases). V was clipped by 8 bases and J by 0 bases, with 17 bases between them. This CDR3 is built from 16 residues. CDR3 sequence reads: CASVARLGGSYNEQFF. The CDR3 DNA is TGTGCCAGCGTCGCCCGGCTAGGAGGCTCCTACAATGAGCAGTTCTTC.

This clonotype was detected many times. The chain combines TRBV2 with TRBJ2-1; 8 bases align to TRBD1. V shed 6 bases and J 0 bases; nucleotides not matched to a gene: 4. This CDR3 spans 15 amino acids. Germline V CDR1 and CDR2: SNHLY, FYNNEI. This chain's CDR3 is CASSRDRSSYNEQFF. For the CDR3, the DNA is TGTGCCAGCAGCAGGGACAGGAGCTCCTACAATGAGCAGTTCTTC.

V is TRBV5-4 and J is TRBJ1-2; D is undetermined. Germline V gives CDR1 SGHNT, CDR2 YYREEE (reference sequence). Trimming took 4 bases from V and 8 from J, leaving 18 bases between them. The CDR3 consists of 14 residues. CDR3 region: CASSQPVPPKGYTF. DNA for the CDR3: TGTGCCAGCAGCCAGCCGGTTCCCCCCAAGGGCTACACCTTC.

The rearrangement links TRBV4-1 to TRBJ2-1; maybe TRBD2 (5 bases). The CDR3 sequence is 15 residues long. Germline lookup yields CDR1 MGHRA and CDR2 YSYEKL. Trimming stripped 2 bases from V and 0 bases from J, with 8 bases between. This chain's CDR3 is CASSQQRSSYNEQFF. The CDR3 DNA reads TGCGCCAGCAGCCAACAGCGGAGCTCCTACAATGAGCAGTTCTTC.

This clonotype has a handful of counts. This chain uses TRBV29-1 with TRBJ1-2, with TRBD1 matching 8 bases. This CDR3 is built from 13 residues. Germline CDR1 and CDR2: SQVTM and ANQGSEA. V shed 6 bases and J 2 bases; nucleotides not matched to a gene: 5. The CDR3 bases are TGCAGCGTAGGGACAGGAGGGAACTATGGCTACACCTTC. Translated: CSVGTGGNYGYTF.

The chain combines TRBV7-9 with TRBJ2-2; 10 bases are a match to TRBD1. Trimming at V came to 2 bases and at J to 4 bases, leaving 7 bases not matched to a gene. This CDR3 spans 17 amino acids. In germline, CDR1 is SEHNR, CDR2 FQNEAQ (reference sequence). Here the CDR3 reads CASSLPAGQGITGELFF. The CDR3 DNA is TGTGCCAGCAGCTTACCCGCGGGACAGGGGATCACCGGGGAGCTGTTTTTT. Based on the CDR3 plus reference TRBV7-9 and TRBJ2-2, the full variable domain is DTGVSQNPRHKITKRGQNVTFRCDPISEHNRLYWYRQTLGQGPEFLTYFQNEAQLEKSRLLSDRFSAERPKGSFSTLEIQRTEQGDSAMYLCASSLPAGQGITGELFFGEGSRLTVL.

Ten or more counts support this clonotype. This rearrangement joins TRBV7-8 to TRBJ2-7, with a possible D match to TRBD2 (5 bases). This CDR3 contains 16 residues. Looked up from germline, CDR1 is SGHVS and CDR2 is FQNEAQ. Trimming took 1 base from V and 1 from J, leaving 14 bases between them. The chain's CDR3 is CASSLVASSRSYEQYF. Here the CDR3 DNA reads TGTGCCAGCAGCTTAGTGGCTAGCAGCAGGTCCTACGAGCAGTACTTC.

This clonotype came up a few times. This chain links TRBV7-9 with TRBJ1-1; no clear D gene. This CDR3 is built from 15 residues. The V end was cut by 5 bases, the J end by 0 bases, with 13 bases between. CDR1 SEHNR and CDR2 FQNEAQ come from the germline V gene (reference sequence). CDR3 residues: CASSPARPLNTEAFF. As DNA, the CDR3 is TGTGCCAGCAGCCCAGCGCGGCCCTTGAACACTGAAGCTTTCTTT.

The sample holds many counts of this clonotype. The CDR3 spells CASSTGQGNYGYTF. The CDR3 coding sequence is TGTGCCAGCAGCACCGGACAGGGGAACTATGGCTACACCTTC. This chain connects TRBV19 to TRBJ1-2, with 9 bases identical to TRBD1. Unmatched junction bases numbered 7, after V lost 9 bases and J lost 2 bases. This CDR3 spans 14 amino acids. Germline values: CDR1 LNHDA, CDR2 SQIVND (reference sequence).

This clonotype was detected a few times. The CDR3 is CASSATSGRQETQYF. CDR3 nucleotides: TGTGCCAGCAGCGCCACTAGCGGGAGACAAGAGACCCAGTACTTC. This chain connects TRBV7-8 to TRBJ2-5; 11 bases are a match to TRBD2. The CDR3 totals 15 residues. V shed 5 bases and J 2 bases; nucleotides not matched to a gene: 4. Germline loops: CDR1 SGHVS, CDR2 FQNEAQ.

This clonotype was found a few times. The gene calls are TRBV5-1 and TRBJ2-7, with D uncertain. The V gene's germline CDR1 is SGHRS and CDR2 YFSETQ. Trimming removed 4 bases at V and 4 bases at J, with 24 bases between. The CDR3 is made up of 17 amino acids. For the CDR3, the DNA is TGCGCCAGCAGCGACGATCTCCGACCCAGTTTGGGGTACGAGCAGTACTTC. The encoded protein is CASSDDLRPSLGYEQYF.

With regard to this clonotype: A read error is possible here, since a much larger clone lies one base away. The chain joins TRBV6-1 to TRBJ2-1; 8 bases are a match to TRBD2. The CDR3 is 15 amino acids. The V gene end was trimmed by 6 bases and the J gene end by 8 bases; junction bases not matched to a gene: 12. CDR1 is MNHNS and CDR2 is SASEGT in the germline V gene. The CDR3 nucleotides are TGTGCCAGCAGCCCCCCAGCGGGAGCCAGGGATGAGCAGTTCTTC. Amino acids: CASSPPAGARDEQFF.